The text below deals with one TCR beta chain. Its antigen is not identified. The data were produced by immunoSEQ multiplex PCR, yet TCRdb's version contains in-frame clones alone and is incomplete. The profile shows tens of thousands of clones, around 90% of them singletons. The data are from a study of OX40 agonist ivuxolimab in advanced cancers. Study-level background: Subjects had a mean age of about 65 years, with a range of roughly 23 to 79; less than 90% were male. General study findings and limits: Expanded clones tended on average to be more numerous among CD8+ T cells than CD4+.

The CDR3 covers 14 residues. Germline V gives CDR1 SNHLY, CDR2 FYNNEI. The V end was cut by 5 bases, the J end by 4 bases, with 14 bases between. The genes are TRBV2 and TRBJ2-5, with a tentative D call TRBD2 (5 bases). The receptor was derived from an adult with an advanced solid tumor such as melanoma, head and neck, liver or kidney cancer. Specimen: CD4+ or CD8+ T cells sorted from blood, collected in a trial of the OX40 agonist ivuxolimab. CDR3 nucleotides: TGTGCCAGCAGTCGCGACTGGACTGGAGAGACCCAGTACTTC. Translating gives CASSRDWTGETQYF.